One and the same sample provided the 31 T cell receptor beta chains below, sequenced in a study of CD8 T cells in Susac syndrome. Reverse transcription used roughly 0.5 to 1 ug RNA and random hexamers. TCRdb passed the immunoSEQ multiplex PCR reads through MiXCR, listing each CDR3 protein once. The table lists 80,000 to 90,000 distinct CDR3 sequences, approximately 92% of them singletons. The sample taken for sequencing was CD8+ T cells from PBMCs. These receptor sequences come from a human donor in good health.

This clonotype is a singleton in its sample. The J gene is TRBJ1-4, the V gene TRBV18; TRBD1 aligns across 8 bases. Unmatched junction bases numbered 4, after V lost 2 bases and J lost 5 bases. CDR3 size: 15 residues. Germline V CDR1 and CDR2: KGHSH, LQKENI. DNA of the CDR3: TGTGCCAGCTCACCAACAGGGGGGCTGAATGAAAAACTGTTTTTT. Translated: CASSPTGGLNEKLFF.

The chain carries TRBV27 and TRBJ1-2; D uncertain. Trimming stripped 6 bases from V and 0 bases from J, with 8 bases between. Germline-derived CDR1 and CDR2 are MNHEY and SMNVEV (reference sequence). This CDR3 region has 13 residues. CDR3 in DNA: TGTGCCAGCAGGACGATTTCTAACTATGGCTACACCTTC. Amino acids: CASRTISNYGYTF.

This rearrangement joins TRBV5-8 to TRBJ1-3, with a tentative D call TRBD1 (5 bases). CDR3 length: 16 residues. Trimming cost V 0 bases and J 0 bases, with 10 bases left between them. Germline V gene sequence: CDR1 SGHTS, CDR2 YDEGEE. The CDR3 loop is CASSLGQYRSGNTIYF. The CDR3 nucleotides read TGTGCCAGCAGCTTGGGACAGTACCGCTCTGGAAACACCATATATTTT.

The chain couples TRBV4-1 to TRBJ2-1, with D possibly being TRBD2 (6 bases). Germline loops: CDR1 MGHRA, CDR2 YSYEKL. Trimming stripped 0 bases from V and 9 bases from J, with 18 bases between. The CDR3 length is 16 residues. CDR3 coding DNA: TGCGCCAGCAGCCAAGACGGGACTGCCCGTGGGGGTGAGCAGTTCTTC. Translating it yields CASSQDGTARGGEQFF.

CDR3 nucleotide sequence: TGTGCCAGCAGTCACTGGACAGGGGGGACAGACCAGTACTTC. It specifies CASSHWTGGTDQYF. V is TRBV6-6 and J is TRBJ2-5; 10 bases agree with TRBD1. V trimming: 5 bases; J trimming: 10 bases; junction bases outside the gene matches: 10. Germline V gene sequence: CDR1 MNHNY, CDR2 SVGAGI (reference sequence). The CDR3 has 14 amino acids.

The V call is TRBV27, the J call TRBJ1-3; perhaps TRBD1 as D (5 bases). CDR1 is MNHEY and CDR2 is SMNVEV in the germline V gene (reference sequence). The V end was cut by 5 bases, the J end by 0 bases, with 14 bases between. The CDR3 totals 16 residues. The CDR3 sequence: CASSPKEGSSGNTIYF. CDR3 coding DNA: TGTGCCAGCAGTCCCAAGGAGGGGAGCTCTGGAAACACCATATATTTT.

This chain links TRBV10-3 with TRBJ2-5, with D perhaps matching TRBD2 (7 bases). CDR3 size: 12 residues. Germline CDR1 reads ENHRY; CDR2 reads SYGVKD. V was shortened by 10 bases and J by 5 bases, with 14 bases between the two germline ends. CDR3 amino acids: CATLGGPETQYF. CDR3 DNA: TGTGCCACCTTGGGGGGGCCGGAGACCCAGTACTTC.

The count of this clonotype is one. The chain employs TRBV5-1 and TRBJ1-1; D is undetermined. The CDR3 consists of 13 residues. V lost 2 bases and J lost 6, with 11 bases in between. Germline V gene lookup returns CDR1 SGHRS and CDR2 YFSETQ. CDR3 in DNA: TGCGCCAGCAGCTTTAGGGCCGGCCCTGAAGCTTTCTTT. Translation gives CASSFRAGPEAFF.

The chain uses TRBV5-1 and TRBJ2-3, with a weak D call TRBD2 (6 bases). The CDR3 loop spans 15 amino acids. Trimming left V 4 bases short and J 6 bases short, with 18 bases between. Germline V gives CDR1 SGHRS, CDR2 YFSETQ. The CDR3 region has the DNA TGCGCCAGCAGCCCCTACTCGACTAGTTTGGATACGCAGTATTTT. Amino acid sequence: CASSPYSTSLDTQYF. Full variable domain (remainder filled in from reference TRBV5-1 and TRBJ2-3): KAGVTQTPRYLIKTRGQQVTLSCSPISGHRSVSWYQQTPGQGLQFLFEYFSETQRNKGNFPGRFSGRQFSNSRSEMNVSTLELGDSALYLCASSPYSTSLDTQYFGPGTRLTVL.

The CDR3 is CASSYARGTEAFF. The DNA for the CDR3 is TGTGCCAGCAGTTACGCGCGGGGCACTGAAGCTTTCTTT. The chain joins TRBV6-5 to TRBJ1-1; D not certain. The V gene lost 2 bases and the J gene lost 4 bases, with 8 bases spanning the gap. This CDR3 comprises 13 residues. The germline V gene encodes CDR1 MNHEY and CDR2 SVGAGI.

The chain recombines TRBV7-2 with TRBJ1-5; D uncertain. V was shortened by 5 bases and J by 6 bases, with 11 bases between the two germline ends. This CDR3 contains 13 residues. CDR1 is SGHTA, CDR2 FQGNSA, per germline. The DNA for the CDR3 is TGTGCCAGCAGCCCGAGAGGTGCTCAGCCCCAGCATTTT. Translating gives CASSPRGAQPQHF. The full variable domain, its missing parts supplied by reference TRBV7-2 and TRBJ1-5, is GAGVSQSPSNKVTEKGKDVELRCDPISGHTALYWYRQSLGQGLEFLIYFQGNSAPDKSGLPSDRFSAERTGGSVSTLTIQRTQQEDSAVYLCASSPRGAQPQHFGDGTRLSIL.

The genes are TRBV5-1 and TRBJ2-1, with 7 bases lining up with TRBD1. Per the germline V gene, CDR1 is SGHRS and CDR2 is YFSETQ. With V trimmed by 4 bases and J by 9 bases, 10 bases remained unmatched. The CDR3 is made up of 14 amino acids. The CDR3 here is CASSLGTGDPEQFF. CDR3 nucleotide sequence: TGCGCCAGCAGCCTGGGTACAGGGGATCCTGAGCAGTTCTTC.

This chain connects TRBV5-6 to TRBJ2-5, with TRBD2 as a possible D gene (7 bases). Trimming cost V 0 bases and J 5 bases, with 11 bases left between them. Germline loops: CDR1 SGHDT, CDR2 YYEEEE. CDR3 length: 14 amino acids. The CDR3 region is CASSLAGEGETQYF. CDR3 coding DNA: TGTGCCAGCAGCTTGGCAGGGGAGGGGGAGACCCAGTACTTC.

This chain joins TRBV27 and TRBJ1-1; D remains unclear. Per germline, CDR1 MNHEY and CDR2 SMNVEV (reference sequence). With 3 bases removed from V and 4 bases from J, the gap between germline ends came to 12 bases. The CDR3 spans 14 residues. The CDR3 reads CASSFERGATEAFF. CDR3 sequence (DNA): TGTGCCAGCAGTTTCGAACGGGGAGCCACTGAAGCTTTCTTT.

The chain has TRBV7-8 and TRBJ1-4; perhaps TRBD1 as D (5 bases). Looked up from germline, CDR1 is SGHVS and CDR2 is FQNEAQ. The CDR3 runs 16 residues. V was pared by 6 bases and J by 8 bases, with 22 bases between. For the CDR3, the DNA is TGTGCCAGCAGTATTCCCGGGTGGGACCCGAAAGAAAAACTGTTTTTT. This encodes CASSIPGWDPKEKLFF.

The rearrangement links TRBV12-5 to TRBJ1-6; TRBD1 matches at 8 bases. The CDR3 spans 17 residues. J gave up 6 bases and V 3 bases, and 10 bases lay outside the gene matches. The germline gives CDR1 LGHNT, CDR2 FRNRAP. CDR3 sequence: CASGFILRDRFNSPLHF. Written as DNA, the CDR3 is TGTGCTAGTGGTTTCATCCTCCGGGACAGGTTTAATTCACCCCTCCACTTT. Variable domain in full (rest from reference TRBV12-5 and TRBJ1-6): DARVTQTPRHKVTEMGQEVTMRCQPILGHNTVFWYRQTMMQGLELLAYFRNRAPLDDSGMPKDRFSAEMPDATLATLKIQPSEPRDSAVYFCASGFILRDRFNSPLHFGNGTRLTVT.

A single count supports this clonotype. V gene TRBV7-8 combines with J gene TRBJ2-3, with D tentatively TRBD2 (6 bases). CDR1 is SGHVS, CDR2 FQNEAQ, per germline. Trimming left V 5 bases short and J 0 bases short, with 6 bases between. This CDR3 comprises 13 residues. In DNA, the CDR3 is TGTGCCAGCAGCGGGGGGAGCACAGATACGCAGTATTTT. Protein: CASSGGSTDTQYF.

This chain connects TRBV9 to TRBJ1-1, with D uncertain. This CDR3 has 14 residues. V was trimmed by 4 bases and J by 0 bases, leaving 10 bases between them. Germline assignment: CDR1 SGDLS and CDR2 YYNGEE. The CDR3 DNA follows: TGTGCCAGCAGCCCGCGGACGGTGAACACTGAAGCTTTCTTT. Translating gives CASSPRTVNTEAFF. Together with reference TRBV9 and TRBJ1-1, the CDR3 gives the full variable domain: DSGVTQTPKHLITATGQRVTLRCSPRSGDLSVYWYQQSLDQGLQFLIQYYNGEERAKGNILERFSAQQFPDLHSELNLSSLELGDSALYFCASSPRTVNTEAFFGQGTRLTVV.

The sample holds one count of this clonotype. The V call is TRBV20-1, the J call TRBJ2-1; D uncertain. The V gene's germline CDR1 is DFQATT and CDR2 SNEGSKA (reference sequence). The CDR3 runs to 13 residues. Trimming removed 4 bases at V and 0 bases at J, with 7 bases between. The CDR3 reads CSATGDSYNEQFF. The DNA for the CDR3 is TGCAGTGCTACGGGCGACTCCTACAATGAGCAGTTCTTC.

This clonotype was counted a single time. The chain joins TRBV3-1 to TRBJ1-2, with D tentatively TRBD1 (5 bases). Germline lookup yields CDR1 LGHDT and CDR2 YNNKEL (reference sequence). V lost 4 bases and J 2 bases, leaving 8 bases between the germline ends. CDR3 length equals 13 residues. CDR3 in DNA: TGTGCCAGCAGCCCCTGGGACAACTATGGCTACACCTTC. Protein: CASSPWDNYGYTF.

CDR3 DNA: TGCAGCGTTGAGACGGGAGCGAGCTCCTACAATGAGCAGTTCTTC. Protein: CSVETGASSYNEQFF. The rearrangement links TRBV29-1 to TRBJ2-1; D is perhaps TRBD2 (6 bases). Germline values: CDR1 SQVTM, CDR2 ANQGSEA. CDR3 length equals 15 residues. Between the trimmed V and J ends, which lost 3 bases and 0 bases, there was a span of 12 bases.

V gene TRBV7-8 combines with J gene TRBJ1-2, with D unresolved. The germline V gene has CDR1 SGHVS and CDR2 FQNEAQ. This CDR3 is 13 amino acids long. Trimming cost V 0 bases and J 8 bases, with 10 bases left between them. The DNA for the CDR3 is TGTGCCAGCAGCTTAGCGCTGCGGGAGGGCTACACCTTC. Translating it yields CASSLALREGYTF.

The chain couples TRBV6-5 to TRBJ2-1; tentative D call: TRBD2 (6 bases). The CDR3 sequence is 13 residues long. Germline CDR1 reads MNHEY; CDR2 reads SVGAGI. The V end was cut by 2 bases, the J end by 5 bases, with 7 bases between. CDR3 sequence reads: CASSYGGDNEQFF. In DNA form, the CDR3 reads TGTGCCAGCAGTTACGGCGGGGACAATGAGCAGTTCTTC.

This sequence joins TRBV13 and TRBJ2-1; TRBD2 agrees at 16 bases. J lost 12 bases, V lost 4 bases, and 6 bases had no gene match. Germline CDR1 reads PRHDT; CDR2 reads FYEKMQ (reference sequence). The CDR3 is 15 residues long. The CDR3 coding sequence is TGTGCCAGCAGCTCGGGACTAGCGGGGGGGCACCCGCAGTTCTTC. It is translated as CASSSGLAGGHPQFF.

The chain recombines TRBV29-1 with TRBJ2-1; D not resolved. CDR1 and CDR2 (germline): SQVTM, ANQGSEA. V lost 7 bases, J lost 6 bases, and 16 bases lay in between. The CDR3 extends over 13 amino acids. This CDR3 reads CSGIPVRANEQFF. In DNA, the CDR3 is TGCAGCGGGATACCCGTTCGGGCCAATGAGCAGTTCTTC.

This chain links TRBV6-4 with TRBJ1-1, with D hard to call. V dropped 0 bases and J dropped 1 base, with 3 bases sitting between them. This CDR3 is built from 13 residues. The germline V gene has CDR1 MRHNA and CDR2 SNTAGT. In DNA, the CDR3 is TGTGCCAGCAGTGACTCATCGAACACTGAAGCTTTCTTT. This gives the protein CASSDSSNTEAFF.

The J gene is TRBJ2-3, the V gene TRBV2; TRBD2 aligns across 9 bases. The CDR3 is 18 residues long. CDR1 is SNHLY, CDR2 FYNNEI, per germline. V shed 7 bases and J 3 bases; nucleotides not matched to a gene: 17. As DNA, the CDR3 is TGTGCCAGCATCCGGGCTAGCGGGGACGAGGTGGGGACAGATACGCAGTATTTT. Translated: CASIRASGDEVGTDTQYF.

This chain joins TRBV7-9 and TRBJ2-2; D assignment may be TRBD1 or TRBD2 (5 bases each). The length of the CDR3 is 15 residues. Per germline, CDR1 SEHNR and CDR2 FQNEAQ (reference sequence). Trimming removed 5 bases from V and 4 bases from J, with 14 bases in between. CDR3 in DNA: TGTGCCAGCAGCCCCCGGGACGGTGGCACCGGGGAGCTGTTTTTT. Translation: CASSPRDGGTGELFF.

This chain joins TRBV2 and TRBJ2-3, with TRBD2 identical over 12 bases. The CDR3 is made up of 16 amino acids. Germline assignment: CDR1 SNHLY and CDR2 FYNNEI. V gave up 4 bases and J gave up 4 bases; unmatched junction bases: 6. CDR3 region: CASSVTSGGIADTQYF. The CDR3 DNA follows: TGTGCCAGCAGTGTCACTAGCGGGGGGATCGCAGATACGCAGTATTTT.

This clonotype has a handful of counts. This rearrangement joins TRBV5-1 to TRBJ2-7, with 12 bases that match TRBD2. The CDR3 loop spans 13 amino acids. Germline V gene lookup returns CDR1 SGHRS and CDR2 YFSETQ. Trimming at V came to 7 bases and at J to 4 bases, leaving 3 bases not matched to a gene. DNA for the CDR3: TGCGCCAGCGGACTAGCGGGGCTATACGAGCAGTACTTC. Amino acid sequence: CASGLAGLYEQYF.

CDR3 region: CASSPLNRGSYEQYF. CDR3 bases: TGTGCCAGCAGCCCCTTGAACAGGGGGAGCTACGAGCAGTACTTC. The genes are TRBV12-3 or TRBV12-4 and TRBJ2-7; 8 bases match TRBD1. The V segment lost 6 bases and the J segment 3 bases; nucleotides outside the gene matches: 10. The CDR3 is made up of 15 amino acids.